This T cell receptor beta chain is from a study of identical twins. TCRdb itself ran the 5' RACE reads through MiXCR, one entry per CDR3 protein. The sample consists of about 790,000 distinct CDR3 sequences, 15% to 20% of them appearing once. These data were likewise used in another study, on T cells expressing NK-cell markers.

This receptor was obtained from a young woman in good health. The sequencing input was PBMCs.

Written as DNA, the CDR3 is TGTGCCAGCAAGAGGCTAGCGGGGCCCTCCTACAATGAGCAGTTCTTC. Translation gives CASKRLAGPSYNEQFF. The J gene is TRBJ2-1, the V gene TRBV6-1; 9 nucleotides line up with TRBD2. The germline V gene has CDR1 MNHNS and CDR2 SASEGT. The CDR3 is 16 residues long. After removal of 7 bases from V and 0 bases from J, the junction contained 7 bases not matched to a gene.